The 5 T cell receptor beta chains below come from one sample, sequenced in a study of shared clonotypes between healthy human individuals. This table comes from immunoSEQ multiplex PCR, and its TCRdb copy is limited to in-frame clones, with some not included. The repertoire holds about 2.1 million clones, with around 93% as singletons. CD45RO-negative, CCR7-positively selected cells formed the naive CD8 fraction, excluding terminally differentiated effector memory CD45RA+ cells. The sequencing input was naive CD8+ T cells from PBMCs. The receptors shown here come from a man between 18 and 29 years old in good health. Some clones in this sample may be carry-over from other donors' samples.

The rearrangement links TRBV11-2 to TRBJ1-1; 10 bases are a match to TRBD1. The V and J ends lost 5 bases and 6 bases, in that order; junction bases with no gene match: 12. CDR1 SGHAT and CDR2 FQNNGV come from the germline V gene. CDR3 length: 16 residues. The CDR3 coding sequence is TGTGCCAGCAGCCTCGGGACAGGGGCGGGGATGGCTGAAGCTTTCTTT. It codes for CASSLGTGAGMAEAFF.

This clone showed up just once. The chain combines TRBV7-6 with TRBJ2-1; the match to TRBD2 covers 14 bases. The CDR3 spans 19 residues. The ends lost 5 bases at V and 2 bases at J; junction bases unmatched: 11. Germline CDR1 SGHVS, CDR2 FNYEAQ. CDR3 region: CASSPGTSGSSGAYNEQFF. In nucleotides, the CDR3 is TGTGCCAGCAGCCCGGGGACTAGCGGGAGTTCTGGGGCCTACAATGAGCAGTTCTTC.

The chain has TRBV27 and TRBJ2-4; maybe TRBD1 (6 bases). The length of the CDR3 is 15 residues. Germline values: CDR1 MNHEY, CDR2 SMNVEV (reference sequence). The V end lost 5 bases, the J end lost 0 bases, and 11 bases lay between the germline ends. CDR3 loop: CASSITGLAKNIQYF. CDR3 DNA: TGTGCCAGCAGTATAACAGGGCTAGCCAAAAACATTCAGTACTTC.

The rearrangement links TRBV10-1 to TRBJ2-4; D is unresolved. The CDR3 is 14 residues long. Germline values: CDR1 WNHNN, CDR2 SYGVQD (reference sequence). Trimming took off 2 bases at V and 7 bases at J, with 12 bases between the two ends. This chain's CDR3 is CASSEGVLGNIQYF. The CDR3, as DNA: TGCGCCAGCAGTGAGGGGGTCCTTGGGAACATTCAGTACTTC.

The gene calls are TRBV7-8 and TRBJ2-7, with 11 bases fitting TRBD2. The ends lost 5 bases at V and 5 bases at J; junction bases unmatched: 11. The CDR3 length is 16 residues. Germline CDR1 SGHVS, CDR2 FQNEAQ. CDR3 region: CASSPSIAGGPNEQYF. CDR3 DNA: TGTGCCAGCAGCCCCTCAATAGCGGGAGGGCCGAACGAGCAGTACTTC.